The 29 T cell receptor beta chains reported below all come from one sample, sequenced in a study of STAT5B mutations in CD4+ large granular lymphocyte leukemia. Some clones are missing from TCRdb's copy, which holds only in-frame ones; the method was immunoSEQ multiplex PCR. The sample lists 25,000 to 35,000 clones; roughly four fifths were seen once. Sequencing was carried out using CD4+ T cells from blood buffy coats. The origin of the receptors is a human donor in good health.

The J gene is TRBJ1-2, the V gene TRBV5-6; 10 bases are a match to TRBD1. V lost 1 base to trimming and J lost 8 bases; unmatched junction nucleotides: 20. The length of the CDR3 is 19 residues. Germline loops: CDR1 SGHDT, CDR2 YYEEEE. The CDR3 spells CASSLRFSPPGTGAGGYTF. The CDR3 region has the DNA TGTGCCAGCAGCTTGAGGTTTTCCCCGCCCGGGACAGGGGCGGGGGGCTACACCTTC.

V is TRBV15 and J is TRBJ2-3, with D tentatively TRBD1 (5 bases). CDR3 length: 16 residues. V was shortened by 1 base and J by 0 bases, with 11 bases between the two germline ends. CDR1 and CDR2 from the germline V gene are LNHNV and YYDKDF (reference sequence). The CDR3 DNA reads TGTGCCACCAGCAGAGGATTACAGGTTAGCACAGATACGCAGTATTTT. It specifies CATSRGLQVSTDTQYF. Full variable domain (remainder filled in from reference TRBV15 and TRBJ2-3): DAMVIQNPRYQVTQFGKPVTLSCSQTLNHNVMYWYQQKSSQAPKLLFHYYDKDFNNEADTPDNFQSRRPNTSFCFLDIRSPGLGDTAMYLCATSRGLQVSTDTQYFGPGTRLTVL.

As DNA, the CDR3 is TGCACCAGCTCCTCCGCGGTAGCGGGAGGTCCTCACGACACAGATACGCAGTATTTT. Its protein is CTSSSAVAGGPHDTDTQYF. The V call is TRBV1, the J call TRBJ2-3; TRBD2, the D gene given by the table, was not confirmed from the DNA. TRBV1 counts as a pseudogene. The CDR3 is 19 residues long.

The chain has TRBV9 and TRBJ2-7; D not certain. Trimming removed 0 bases at V and 2 bases at J, with 9 bases between. Germline V gene sequence: CDR1 SGDLS, CDR2 YYNGEE. This CDR3 is built from 14 residues. The CDR3 reads CASSVEADPYEQYF. The DNA for the CDR3 is TGTGCCAGCAGCGTAGAGGCGGACCCCTACGAGCAGTACTTC.

This clone appeared a few times. V usage is TRBV6-1 and J usage is TRBJ1-5; D might be TRBD1 (5 bases). Germline lookup yields CDR1 MNHNS and CDR2 SASEGT. CDR3 length: 14 amino acids. Trimming removed 1 base at V and 6 bases at J, with 10 bases between. Here the CDR3 DNA reads TGTGCCAGCAGTGAAGTACAGGCGGTTCAGCCCCAGCATTTT. This translates into CASSEVQAVQPQHF.

The chain has TRBV11-2 and TRBJ2-5; D uncertain. With 0 bases removed from V and 1 base from J, the gap between germline ends came to 9 bases. CDR3 length: 15 amino acids. Germline V gives CDR1 SGHAT, CDR2 FQNNGV. The DNA of the CDR3 is TGTGCCAGCAGCTTAGATCTGCACACCCAAGAGACCCAGTACTTC. Its translation: CASSLDLHTQETQYF.

The J gene is TRBJ2-1, the V gene TRBV6-5, with D perhaps matching TRBD1 (6 bases). The V end was cut by 6 bases, the J end by 6 bases, with 12 bases between. Germline V lookup: CDR1 MNHEY, CDR2 SVGAGI. The CDR3 is 13 residues long. The CDR3 region has the DNA TGTGCCAGCAGACTCGGACAGTTCAATGAGCAGTTCTTC. This translates into CASRLGQFNEQFF.

This clone has only a few counts. This chain uses TRBV6-1 with TRBJ1-1; D is uncertain. With 4 bases removed from V and 2 bases from J, the gap between germline ends came to 8 bases. The CDR3 runs 13 residues. From germline, CDR1 is MNHNS and CDR2 SASEGT. The CDR3 region has the DNA TGTGCCAGCAGTGCGACCCGCAACACTGAAGCTTTCTTT. Its protein is CASSATRNTEAFF.

The chain has TRBV5-1 and TRBJ1-1; TRBD1 matches 8 bases. The CDR3 loop spans 18 amino acids. With V trimmed by 0 bases and J by 0 bases, 10 bases remained unmatched. Germline loops: CDR1 SGHRS, CDR2 YFSETQ. The CDR3 DNA is TGCGCCAGCAGCTTGGAGGGGCAGGGGGCGGGAGTGAACACTGAAGCTTTCTTT. Translating it yields CASSLEGQGAGVNTEAFF.

CDR3 coding DNA: TGTGCCAGCAGTTTATATTCCGGTGCCACTGAAGCTTTCTTT. Encoded protein: CASSLYSGATEAFF. V gene TRBV27 combines with J gene TRBJ1-1; no clear D gene. Per the germline V gene, CDR1 is MNHEY and CDR2 is SMNVEV (reference sequence). The CDR3 spans 14 residues. V lost 1 base, J lost 4 bases, and 10 bases lay in between.

The CDR3 region has the DNA TGTGCCAGCAGTTCTTACCGGGACAGTAACACCGGGGAGCTGTTTTTT. Translated, it gives CASSSYRDSNTGELFF. The J gene is TRBJ2-2, the V gene TRBV27, with 7 bases that match TRBD1. The ends lost 4 bases at V and 2 bases at J; junction bases unmatched: 7. The CDR3 sequence is 16 residues long. The V gene's germline CDR1 is MNHEY and CDR2 SMNVEV (reference sequence).

In this sample, this clone turned up once. The V gene is TRBV5-6, the J gene TRBJ2-7; possibly TRBD1 or TRBD2 for D (5 bases each). Trimming left V 3 bases short and J 2 bases short, with 9 bases between. This CDR3 comprises 13 residues. Germline V gives CDR1 SGHDT, CDR2 YYEEEE. CDR3 coding DNA: TGTGCCAGCAGCTACCGGGACCCCTACGAGCAGTACTTC. Its translation is CASSYRDPYEQYF.

The chain recombines TRBV19 with TRBJ2-4; TRBD1 agrees at 7 bases. The CDR3 is 14 residues long. Germline V lookup: CDR1 LNHDA, CDR2 SQIVND (reference sequence). The V and J ends lost 6 bases and 9 bases, in that order; junction bases with no gene match: 11. In DNA, the CDR3 is TGTGCCAGTAGCGAGCAGGGGGTTATAGGCATTCAGTACTTC. It yields the protein CASSEQGVIGIQYF.

The V call is TRBV7-9, the J call TRBJ2-7, with D possibly TRBD1 on 6 matching bases. Trimming stripped 1 base from V and 5 bases from J, with 21 bases between. The CDR3 is 17 residues long. The germline V gene has CDR1 SEHNR and CDR2 FQNEAQ (reference sequence). Here the CDR3 DNA reads TGTGCCAGCAGCTTAGGCCGGTTTGGTACAGGGCCCCACGAGCAGTACTTC. Its translation: CASSLGRFGTGPHEQYF.

The CDR3: CASSLLRTGGQETQYF. For the CDR3, the DNA is TGTGCCAGCAGTTTACTCCGGACAGGGGGACAAGAGACCCAGTACTTC. This chain links TRBV27 with TRBJ2-5, with 10 bases identical to TRBD1. This CDR3 spans 16 amino acids. Unmatched junction bases numbered 5, after V lost 2 bases and J lost 2 bases. The germline gives CDR1 MNHEY, CDR2 SMNVEV (reference sequence).

V gene TRBV7-7 combines with J gene TRBJ1-3, with 8 positions matching TRBD1. CDR1 is SSHAT, CDR2 FNYEAQ, per germline (reference sequence). This CDR3 is 16 amino acids long. Trimming removed 1 base from V and 7 bases from J; junction bases left unmatched: 9. This CDR3 reads CASSLGGTGAGNTIYF. In nucleotides, the CDR3 is TGTGCCAGCAGCTTAGGGGGGACAGGCGCCGGCAACACCATATATTTT.

This clone has just a few counts. This chain joins TRBV11-3 and TRBJ2-7; the D gene could be TRBD1 or TRBD2 (6 bases each). Germline V gene data show CDR1 as SGHNT and CDR2 as YENEEA. This CDR3 comprises 16 residues. V lost 5 bases, J lost 3 bases, and 20 bases lay in between. CDR3 region: CASSLTWGASYYEQYF. The CDR3 DNA reads as TGTGCCAGCAGCCTAACCTGGGGGGCTAGCTACTACGAGCAGTACTTC.

The CDR3 DNA is TGTGCCAGCAGTCCAAGGGCCAGAATCCTGTTTTTT. It yields the protein CASSPRARILFF. J is TRBJ1-4 and V is TRBV6-1, with no clear D. Germline CDR1 reads MNHNS; CDR2 reads SASEGT. V dropped 5 bases and J dropped 14 bases, with 15 bases sitting between them. This CDR3 has 12 amino acids.

This chain joins TRBV6-6 and TRBJ2-7, with 7 bases identical to TRBD2. Trimming cost V 6 bases and J 6 bases; bases outside gene matches: 8. This CDR3 region has 13 residues. CDR1 and CDR2 from the germline V gene are MNHNY and SVGAGI (reference sequence). The CDR3 sequence is CASSPPGGSEQYF. In nucleotides, the CDR3 is TGTGCCAGCAGCCCCCCCGGGGGGAGCGAGCAGTACTTC.

This clone was picked up a small number of times. This chain connects TRBV4-2 to TRBJ1-5; TRBD1 matches at 7 bases. Losses at the gene ends were 4 bases for V and 3 bases for J; bases not matched to a gene: 3. Germline assignment: CDR1 LGHNA and CDR2 YNFKEQ. The CDR3 extends over 14 amino acids. The CDR3 nucleotides read TGTGCCAGCAGCCTCGACAGGGCCAATCAGCCCCAGCATTTT. This codes for CASSLDRANQPQHF.

V and J are TRBV9 and TRBJ2-5; unclear D gene. The DNA end is more similar to TRBJ2-7, so the J call may be wrong. Per germline, CDR1 SGDLS and CDR2 YYNGEE. The length of the CDR3 is 13 residues. The CDR3 here is CASSGSTDYEQYF. The DNA of the CDR3 is TGTGCCAGCAGCGGAAGTACGGACTACGAGCAGTACTTC.

This chain links TRBV7-2 with TRBJ2-1, with D possibly called TRBD1 or TRBD2 (5 bases each). The germline V gene has CDR1 SGHTA and CDR2 FQGNSA. The germline V and J ends were trimmed by 5 bases and 9 bases, with 20 bases remaining between them. The CDR3 is made up of 15 amino acids. The CDR3 loop is CASSPPGLSWGEQFF. CDR3 nucleotide sequence: TGTGCCAGCAGCCCCCCGGGGCTGTCCTGGGGTGAGCAGTTCTTC.

The chain uses TRBV7-2 and TRBJ2-1; maybe TRBD2 (5 bases). This CDR3 is 12 amino acids long. Germline V gives CDR1 SGHTA, CDR2 FQGNSA. The V gene lost 2 bases and the J gene lost 13 bases, with 12 bases spanning the gap. The CDR3, as DNA: TGTGCCAGCAGCTTACAAACTAGTCGTCAGTTCTTC. Its protein is CASSLQTSRQFF.

This clone was detected only a few times. The chain has TRBV30 and TRBJ2-1, with a tentative D call TRBD1 (8 bases). The germline V gene encodes CDR1 GTSNPN and CDR2 SVGIG (reference sequence). V was trimmed by 2 bases and J by 10 bases, leaving 15 bases between them. The CDR3 extends over 13 amino acids. CDR3 region: CAWSHEQGGEQFF. CDR3 in DNA: TGTGCCTGGAGTCACGAACAGGGGGGGGAGCAGTTCTTC.

A few counts support this clone. The gene calls are TRBV9 and TRBJ1-1; no reliable D call. CDR1 and CDR2 from the germline V gene are SGDLS and YYNGEE. The CDR3 runs to 13 residues. V lost 1 base to trimming and J lost 5 bases, with 9 bases between them. CDR3: CASSVPGETEAFF. CDR3 DNA sequence: TGTGCCAGCAGCGTACCCGGGGAGACTGAAGCTTTCTTT.

This clone was seen more than once but under ten times. V usage is TRBV7-6 and J usage is TRBJ2-7; D unresolved. V lost 0 bases to trimming and J lost 3 bases, with 9 bases between them. Germline lookup yields CDR1 SGHVS and CDR2 FNYEAQ. The CDR3 runs to 14 residues. The CDR3 DNA reads as TGTGCCAGCAGCTTAGCTGGCAAGTACTACGAGCAGTACTTC. It encodes CASSLAGKYYEQYF. The entire variable domain, with the rest obtained from reference TRBV7-6 and TRBJ2-7, is as follows: GAGVSQSPRYKVTKRGQDVALRCDPISGHVSLYWYRQALGQGPEFLTYFNYEAQQDKSGLPNDRFSAERPEGSISTLTIQRTEQRDSAMYRCASSLAGKYYEQYFGPGTRLTVT.

This chain uses TRBV10-3 with TRBJ2-3; perhaps TRBD2 as D (5 bases). Germline V CDR1 and CDR2: ENHRY, SYGVKD. V was trimmed by 8 bases and J by 2 bases, leaving 20 bases between them. The CDR3 spans 16 residues. In DNA form, the CDR3 reads TGTGCCATCTCTGGTGGGGAGCGGAGCCCCACAGATACGCAGTATTTT. Translating gives CAISGGERSPTDTQYF.

The chain recombines TRBV7-2 with TRBJ2-3, with D tentatively TRBD1 or TRBD2 (5 bases each). Trimming removed 6 bases at V and 8 bases at J, with 21 bases between. The CDR3 length is 15 residues. Germline CDR1 reads SGHTA; CDR2 reads FQGNSA. CDR3: CASSGDALSRGTQYF. Here the CDR3 DNA reads TGTGCCAGCAGTGGGGACGCGCTTAGCCGGGGTACGCAGTATTTT.

The chain combines TRBV2 with TRBJ1-1; 7 nucleotides line up with TRBD1. The CDR3 runs to 13 residues. The V gene end was trimmed by 7 bases and the J gene end by 3 bases; junction bases not matched to a gene: 5. CDR1 is SNHLY, CDR2 FYNNEI, per germline. The CDR3 region is CASTRDSYTEAFF. CDR3 coding DNA: TGTGCCAGCACCCGGGACAGCTACACTGAAGCTTTCTTT.